This T cell receptor (beta chain) appears in the sequencing data of a study of cytotoxic CD8 clonotypes in ibrutinib-treated CLL. Turning to the study itself: The patients comprised about a dozen relapsed/refractory and about 14 treatment-naive cases, some 18 IGHV unmutated. Overall study findings and caveats: Clonality, elevated at ibrutinib response, dropped back toward baseline at progression. Under therapy, public clonotypes either contracted or stayed stable, and they were uncommon.

Trimming pared 4 bases from V and 0 bases from J, leaving 7 bases between. Germline CDR1 reads MDHEN; CDR2 reads SYDVKM. The CDR3 runs 13 residues. Concerning this clone itself: The antigen is undetermined.

TCRdb's copy holds only in-frame clones and misses some; the assay was immunoSEQ multiplex PCR. The sample has over 140,000 clones; 75% to 85% are singletons. The material sequenced was PBMCs, taken after 36 months of ibrutinib treatment. V is TRBV28 and J is TRBJ2-7; D is unclear. This TCR came from a human donor with chronic lymphocytic leukemia. In DNA, the CDR3 is TGTGCCAGCAGTTGGTCGCCCTCCTACGAGCAGTACTTC. Translation gives CASSWSPSYEQYF.